This TCR beta chain was identified during a study of blood T cell repertoires in COVID-19. On the study more broadly: Whether acute or convalescent, the COVID-19 samples came from the United States, Italy and Spain. T cells, B-cell-depleted T cells, or PBMCs supplied cDNA or gDNA.

The Seattle site enrolled patients during active infection and followed them longitudinally. Germline V gene lookup returns CDR1 MDHEN and CDR2 SYDVKM. Unmatched junction bases numbered 5, after V lost 1 base and J lost 3 bases. This CDR3 has 15 residues. Original data processing: Amplification with reference gene primers provided the estimates of nucleated cell counts. The protocol was immunoSEQ multiplex PCR, while the TCRdb copy is restricted to in-frame clones and leaves out a portion. The V and J calls and clone size come from that table; D and trimming were worked out from the DNA. The table shows roughly 250,000 clones, with roughly 84% occurring only once.

This TCR came from a person aged 70 to 85 with COVID-19, enrolled during active disease. Sequenced input: peripheral blood. The gene calls are TRBV28 and TRBJ2-7, with 8 bases identical to TRBD2. The CDR3 sequence is CASSLLSSGSYEQYF. The CDR3 region has the DNA TGTGCCAGCAGTTTATTATCCAGCGGGAGCTACGAGCAGTACTTC.